One and the same sample provided the 4 T cell receptor beta chains below, sequenced in a study of identical twins. TCRdb re-called the 5' RACE reads with MiXCR, one entry per CDR3 protein. Of about 530,000 distinct CDR3 sequences in the sample, 20% to 25% were seen once. These same data were also listed under a study on yellow fever vaccine responses in identical twins.

Material for sequencing was CD4+ T cells sorted from blood. These TCRs come from a woman aged 18-30 years in good health.

The V call is TRBV28, the J call TRBJ2-7; 12 nucleotides align to TRBD1. The CDR3 runs 16 residues. J gave up 4 bases and V 2 bases, and 6 bases lay outside the gene matches. CDR1 is MDHEN and CDR2 is SYDVKM in the germline V gene. The CDR3 DNA reads as TGTGCCAGCAGTTTAGGGGGGACAGGGGGCTTGTACGAGCAGTACTTC. Encoded protein: CASSLGGTGGLYEQYF.

The rearrangement joins TRBV20-1 to TRBJ2-2, with 9 bases lining up with TRBD2. The CDR3 totals 14 residues. Germline V gene sequence: CDR1 DFQATT, CDR2 SNEGSKA (reference sequence). With 0 bases clipped from V and 6 bases from J, the junction kept 2 bases outside the gene matches. CDR3 nucleotides: TGCAGTGCTAGAGATAGCGGGAGACCCGGGGAGCTGTTTTTT. Its protein is CSARDSGRPGELFF.

Comments on this clonotype: The junction does not match germline at one end; this may be a read error. V gene TRBV18 combines with J gene TRBJ2-1, with 8 bases identical to TRBD2. The CDR3 extends over 13 amino acids. CDR1 and CDR2 from the germline V gene are KGHSH and LQKENI. CDR3 nucleotides: TGTGCCACCTCACCGGTAGCGGGACATGAGCAGTTCTTC. Its protein product is CATSPVAGHEQFF.

The chain carries TRBV6-7 and TRBJ2-2; no clear D. TRBV6-7 is known as an ORF, though its function is uncertain. With 1 base removed from V and 5 bases from J, the gap between germline ends came to 5 bases. The CDR3 has 13 residues. CDR3 sequence reads: CASSYLITGELFF. CDR3 nucleotides: TGTGCCAGCAGTTACTTGATAACCGGGGAGCTGTTTTTT.